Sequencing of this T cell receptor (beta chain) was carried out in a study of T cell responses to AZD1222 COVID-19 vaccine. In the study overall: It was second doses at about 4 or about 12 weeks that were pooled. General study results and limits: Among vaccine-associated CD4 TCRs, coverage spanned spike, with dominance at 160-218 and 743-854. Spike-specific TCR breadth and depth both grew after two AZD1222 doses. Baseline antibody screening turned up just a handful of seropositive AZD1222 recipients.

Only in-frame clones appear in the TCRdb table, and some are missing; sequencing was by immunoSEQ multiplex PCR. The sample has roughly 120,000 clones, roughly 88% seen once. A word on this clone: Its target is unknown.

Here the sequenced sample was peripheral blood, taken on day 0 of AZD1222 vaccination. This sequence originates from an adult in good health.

In nucleotides, the CDR3 is TGCGCCAGCAGCTTGGCGGCTAGCGCAGGGAGGGGGGAGTCACCCCTCCACTTT. Its protein product is CASSLAASAGRGESPLHF. The chain recombines TRBV5-1 with TRBJ1-6; possible D gene TRBD1, 6 bases. V shed 0 bases and J shed 10 bases, with 23 bases lying between them. The V gene's germline CDR1 is SGHRS and CDR2 YFSETQ. CDR3 size: 18 residues.